This T cell receptor beta chain was sequenced in a study of shared clonotypes between healthy human individuals. Data came from immunoSEQ multiplex PCR; TCRdb stores just in-frame clones and leaves some out. The profile covers about 480,000 clones, with about 80% appearing a single time and under 15% taken by the ten largest. The J segment lost 6 bases and the V segment lost 4 bases, leaving 14 bases of the junction unmatched. Germline CDR1 and CDR2: SGHNT and YYREEE (reference sequence). There are 17 residues in the CDR3. The TCR sequence derives from a woman in her 40s in good health. Some clones in this sample may be carry-over from other donors' samples. This chain links TRBV5-4 with TRBJ1-4; 8 bases line up with TRBD1. The sequenced material came from PBMCs. CDR3 loop: CASSPDRGGRGDEKLFF. In nucleotides, the CDR3 is TGTGCCAGCAGCCCAGACAGGGGTGGAAGGGGTGATGAAAAACTGTTTTTT.